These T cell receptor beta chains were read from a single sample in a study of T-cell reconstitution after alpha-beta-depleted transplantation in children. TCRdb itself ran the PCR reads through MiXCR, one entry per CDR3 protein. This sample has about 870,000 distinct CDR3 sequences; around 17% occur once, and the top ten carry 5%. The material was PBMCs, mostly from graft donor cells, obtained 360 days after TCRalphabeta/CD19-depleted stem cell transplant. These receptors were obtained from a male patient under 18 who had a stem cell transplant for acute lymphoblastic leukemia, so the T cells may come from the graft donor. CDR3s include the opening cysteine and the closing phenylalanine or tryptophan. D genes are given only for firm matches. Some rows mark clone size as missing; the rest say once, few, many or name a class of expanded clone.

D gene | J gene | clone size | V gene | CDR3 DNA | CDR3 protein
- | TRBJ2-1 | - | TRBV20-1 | TGCAGTGCTACAGGGATCGCGAAAGAGCAGTTCTTC | CSATGIAKEQFF
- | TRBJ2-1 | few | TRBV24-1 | TGTGCCACCAGTGATCGACAGGCGGTCGGTTACAATGAGCAGTTCTTC | CATSDRQAVGYNEQFF
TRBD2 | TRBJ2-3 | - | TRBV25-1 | TGTGCCAGCAGTCATATGGGACTAGCGGGAGGTGCGCAGTATTTT | CASSHMGLAGGAQYF
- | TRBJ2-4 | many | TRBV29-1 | TGCAGCGTTGAACCAGGGGAGGGAAACATTCAGTACTTC | CSVEPGEGNIQYF
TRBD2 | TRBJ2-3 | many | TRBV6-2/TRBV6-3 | TGTGCCAGCACGCCGGGACTAGCGAGGACAGATACGCAGTATTTT | CASTPGLARTDTQYF
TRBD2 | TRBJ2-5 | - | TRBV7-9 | TGTGCCAGTTTACCAGCGGGAGAAGAGACCCAGTACTTC | CASLPAGEETQYF
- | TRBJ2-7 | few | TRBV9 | TGTGCCAGCGGCCCTTTCGGCTCCTACGAGCAGTACTTC | CASGPFGSYEQYF
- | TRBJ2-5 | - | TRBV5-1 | TGCGCCAGCAGCTTGCGGTTCAGGGTGGATCCTAACGAGACCCAGTACTTC | CASSLRFRVDPNETQYF
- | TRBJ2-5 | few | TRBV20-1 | TGCAGTGCCTCGACTAGTCCGGAGACCCAGTACTTC | CSASTSPETQYF
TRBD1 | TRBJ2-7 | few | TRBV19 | TGTGCCAGTAGTATAGGTTTTTGGGACAGGGCTTCCGAGCAGTACTTC | CASSIGFWDRASEQYF
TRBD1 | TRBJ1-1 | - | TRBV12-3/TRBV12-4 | TGTGCCAGCCGTTATAGGGGGCCTCGGGACACTGAAGCTTTCTTT | CASRYRGPRDTEAFF
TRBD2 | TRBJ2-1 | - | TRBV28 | TGTGCCAGCACCTTTGGACTAGCGGGAGGTTTAAATGAGCAGTTCTTC | CASTFGLAGGLNEQFF
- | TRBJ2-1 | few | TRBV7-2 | TGTGCCAGCAGCCGTGACGGGGTGGTGGGCAATGAGCAGTTCTTC | CASSRDGVVGNEQFF
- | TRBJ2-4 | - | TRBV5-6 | TGTGCCAGCAGCTTGACAGGGATGAACATTCAGTACTTC | CASSLTGMNIQYF
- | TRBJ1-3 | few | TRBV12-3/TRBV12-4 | TGTGCCAGCAGAGGACTTACTGGAGGAAACACCATATATTTT | CASRGLTGGNTIYF
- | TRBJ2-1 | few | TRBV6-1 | TGTGCCAGCAGTAAGACTAGTCAGTCCTACAATGAGCAGTTCTTC | CASSKTSQSYNEQFF
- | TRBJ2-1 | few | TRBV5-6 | TGTGCCAGCAGCTTGGTGAGCACTCGGGGCAATGAGCAGTTCTTC | CASSLVSTRGNEQFF
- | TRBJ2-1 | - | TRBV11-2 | TGTGCCAGCAGCCTAGCCGCCACCCGATTTTACAATGAGCAGTTCTTC | CASSLAATRFYNEQFF
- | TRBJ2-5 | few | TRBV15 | TGTGCCACCAGCAGACCGATAGCGGAGTTACAAGAGACCCAGTACTTC | CATSRPIAELQETQYF
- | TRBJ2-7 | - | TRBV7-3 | TGTGCCAGCGGGATTTTCGGGACGGCTTCCTACGAGCAGTACTTC | CASGIFGTASYEQYF
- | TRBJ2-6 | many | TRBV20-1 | TGCAGTGCTTCTTTTAGCTCTGGGGCCAACGTCCTGACTTTC | CSASFSSGANVLTF
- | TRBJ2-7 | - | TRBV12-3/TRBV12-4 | TGTGCCAGCAGTTTACGGTGGACCTACGAGCAGTACTTC | CASSLRWTYEQYF
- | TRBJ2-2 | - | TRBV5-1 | TGCGCCAGCAGCTTCCGGCAGGACTCATCCACCGGGGAGCTGTTTTTT | CASSFRQDSSTGELFF
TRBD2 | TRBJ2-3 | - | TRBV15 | TGTGCCACCAGCAGACACTTACTAGCGGGAGGCTCCACAGATACGCAGTATTTT | CATSRHLLAGGSTDTQYF
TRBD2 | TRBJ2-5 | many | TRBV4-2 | TGTGCCAGCAGTTCTCAGAGCGGGAGGGCCTTAGGGACCCAGTACTTC | CASSSQSGRALGTQYF
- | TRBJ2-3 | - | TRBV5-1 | TGCGCCAGCAGCTCCCCAGTGTCAGATACGCAGTATTTT | CASSSPVSDTQYF
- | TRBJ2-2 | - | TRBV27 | TGTGCCAGCACCGAAATGGCGTGGGCCGGGGAGCTGTTTTTT | CASTEMAWAGELFF
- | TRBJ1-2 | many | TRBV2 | TGTGCCAGCGGGAGACAGACTAATTATGGCTACACCTTC | CASGRQTNYGYTF